This T cell receptor (beta chain) was profiled in a study of vaccination and CD4 T cells after COVID-19. In regard to this clonotype: The antigen is undetermined.

The Oncomine TCR Beta short-read assay was applied to DNA of cultured CD4+ T cells. TCRdb called the PCR reads again in MiXCR, with one record for every CDR3 protein. The sample shows about 7,300 distinct CDR3 sequences, 45% to 55% of them seen only once. Treatment in this sample: roughly 10-day PBMC culture with coronavirus spike peptide pools or control peptides (ViraFEST assay). Notes on the study in general: Convalescent patients' vaccine-specific clones were spike mono-reactive in 304 of 307 cases.

This TCR came from a human donor who had recovered from COVID-19. The sequenced material came from CD4+ T cells from blood, cultured in vitro.

The CDR3 coding sequence is TGTGCCAGCTCACAACTAGCGGGAGAGACCCAGTACTTC. Protein product: CASSQLAGETQYF. The V and J genes are TRBV18 and TRBJ2-5; 9 bases are shared with TRBD2. Germline assignment: CDR1 KGHSH and CDR2 LQKENI. Trimming cost V 4 bases and J 4 bases; bases outside gene matches: 1. This CDR3 contains 13 residues.